The 2 T cell receptor beta chains in this list originate from one sample, sequenced in a study of T cell changes during pregnancy in multiple sclerosis. TCRdb's copy holds only in-frame clones and misses some; the assay was immunoSEQ multiplex PCR. Here the sample spans 91,000 or so clones, around 92% being singletons. The sequencing used peripheral blood, collected after pregnancy. The receptors were sampled from a female donor with multiple sclerosis, enrolled in a pregnancy study.

The chain couples TRBV27 to TRBJ2-1; 9 bases fit TRBD1. The CDR3 is 15 amino acids. The V and J ends lost 6 bases and 4 bases, in that order; junction bases with no gene match: 7. Germline CDR1 reads MNHEY; CDR2 reads SMNVEV (reference sequence). This CDR3 reads CASRLQGAGYNEQFF. CDR3 nucleotide sequence: TGTGCCAGCAGACTACAGGGGGCGGGTTACAATGAGCAGTTCTTC.

The V gene is TRBV27, the J gene TRBJ2-7; D not certain. Germline CDR1 is MNHEY and CDR2 is SMNVEV (reference sequence). V was clipped by 6 bases and J by 2 bases, with 8 bases between them. The CDR3 contains 12 residues. The CDR3 bases are TGTGCCAGCAGGAAAGGAGCCTACGAGCAGTACTTC. Protein sequence: CASRKGAYEQYF.